This TCR beta chain was recovered during a study of regulatory T cells in long-lasting Graves disease. Points from the study as a whole: Persistent disease preferred TRBV28, TRBJ1-2 and TRBJ2-5; new disease, TRBV20-1 and TRBJ2-1. With a few thousand shared public clonotypes, persistent patients exceeded new patients, who shared just over 950. Persistent Graves' patients showed less TCR diversity than newly diagnosed ones.

The V end lost 3 bases, the J end lost 4 bases, and 1 base lay between the germline ends. The CDR3 has 12 residues. Building of the TCR beta libraries involved iRepertoire HTBI primers and Arm-PCR of CDR3 regions. TCRdb re-analysed the multiplex PCR reads in MiXCR, keeping a single row per CDR3 protein. The repertoire includes fewer than 350,000 distinct CDR3 sequences, about a sixth of them detected once, and 35% to 45% sits in the top ten. At least ten counts were recorded for this clonotype. Its antigen remains unidentified. Time point reported: newly diagnosed GD, antithyroid drugs for less than 3 months. Isolated PBMC RNA provided the starting material for the TCR library. The peripheral blood volume drawn was around 10 milliliters, and it was collected into EDTA tubes.

The chain employs TRBV12-3 or TRBV12-4 and TRBJ1-6; D not resolved. This clonotype was sampled from a female donor with Graves disease. The sequencing used peripheral blood mononuclear cells (PBMCs), collected at new diagnosis, from a patient treated with antithyroid drugs. The CDR3, as DNA: TGTGCCAGCAGTTTTTATAATTCACCCCTCCACTTT. It yields the protein CASSFYNSPLHF.